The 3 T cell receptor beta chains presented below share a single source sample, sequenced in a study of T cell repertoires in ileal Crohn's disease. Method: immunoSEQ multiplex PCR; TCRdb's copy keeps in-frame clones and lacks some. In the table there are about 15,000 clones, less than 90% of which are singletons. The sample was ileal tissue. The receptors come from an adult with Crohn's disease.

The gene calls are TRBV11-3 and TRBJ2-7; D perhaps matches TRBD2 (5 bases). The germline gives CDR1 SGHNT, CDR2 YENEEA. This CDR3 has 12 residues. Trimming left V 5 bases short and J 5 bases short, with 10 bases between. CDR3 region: CASSTDGNEQYF. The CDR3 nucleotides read TGTGCCAGCAGCACGGACGGGAACGAGCAGTACTTC.

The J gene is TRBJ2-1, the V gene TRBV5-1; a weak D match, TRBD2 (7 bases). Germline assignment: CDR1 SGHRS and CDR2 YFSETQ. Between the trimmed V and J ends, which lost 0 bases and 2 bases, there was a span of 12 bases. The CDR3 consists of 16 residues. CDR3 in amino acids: CASSLEGGGPYNEQFF. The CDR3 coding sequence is TGCGCCAGCAGCTTGGAGGGCGGGGGCCCCTACAATGAGCAGTTCTTC.

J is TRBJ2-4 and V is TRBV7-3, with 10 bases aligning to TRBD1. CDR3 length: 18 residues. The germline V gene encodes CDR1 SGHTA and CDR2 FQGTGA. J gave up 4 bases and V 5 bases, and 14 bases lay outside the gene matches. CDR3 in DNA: TGTGCCAGCAGCGCGGGAGCCGGGACAGGGGACAGAAAAAACATTCAGTACTTC. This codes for CASSAGAGTGDRKNIQYF.